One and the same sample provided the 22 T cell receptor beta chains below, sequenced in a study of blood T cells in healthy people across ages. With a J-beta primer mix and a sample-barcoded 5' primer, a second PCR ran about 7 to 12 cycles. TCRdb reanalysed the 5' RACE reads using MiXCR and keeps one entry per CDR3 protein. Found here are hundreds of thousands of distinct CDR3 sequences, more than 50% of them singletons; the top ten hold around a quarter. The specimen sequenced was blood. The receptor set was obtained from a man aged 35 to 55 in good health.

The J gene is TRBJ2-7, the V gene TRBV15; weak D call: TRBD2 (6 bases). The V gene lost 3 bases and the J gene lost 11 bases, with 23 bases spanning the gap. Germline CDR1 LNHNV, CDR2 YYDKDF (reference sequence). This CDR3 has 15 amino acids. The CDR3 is CATSREGTGPQTEYF. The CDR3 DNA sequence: TGTGCCACCAGCAGGGAGGGGACTGGACCCCAGACGGAGTACTTC.

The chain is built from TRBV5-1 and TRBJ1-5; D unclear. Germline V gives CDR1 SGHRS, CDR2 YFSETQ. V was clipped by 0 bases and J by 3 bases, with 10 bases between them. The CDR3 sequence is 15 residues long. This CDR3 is CASSLDSYNNQPQHF. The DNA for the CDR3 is TGCGCCAGCAGCTTGGACAGTTACAACAATCAGCCCCAGCATTTT.

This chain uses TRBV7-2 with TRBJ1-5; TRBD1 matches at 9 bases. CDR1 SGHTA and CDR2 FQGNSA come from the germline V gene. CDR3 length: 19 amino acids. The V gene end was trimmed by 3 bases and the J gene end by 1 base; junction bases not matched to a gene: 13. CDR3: CASSFMDRGLITSNQPQHF. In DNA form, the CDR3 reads TGTGCCAGCAGCTTCATGGACAGGGGTTTGATAACAAGCAATCAGCCCCAGCATTTT.

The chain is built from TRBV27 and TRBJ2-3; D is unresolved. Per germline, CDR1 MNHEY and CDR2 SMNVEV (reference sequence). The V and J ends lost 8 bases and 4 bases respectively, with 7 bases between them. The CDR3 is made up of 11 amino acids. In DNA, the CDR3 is TGTGCCAGCGGGGTTTCAGATACGCAGTATTTT. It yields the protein CASGVSDTQYF.

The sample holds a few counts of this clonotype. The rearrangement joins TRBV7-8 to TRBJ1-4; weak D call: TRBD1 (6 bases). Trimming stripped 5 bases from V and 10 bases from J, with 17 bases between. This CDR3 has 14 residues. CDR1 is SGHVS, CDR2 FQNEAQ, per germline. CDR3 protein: CASSLGGQIGKLFF. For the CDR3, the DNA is TGTGCCAGCAGCCTCGGGGGCCAGATTGGAAAACTGTTTTTT.

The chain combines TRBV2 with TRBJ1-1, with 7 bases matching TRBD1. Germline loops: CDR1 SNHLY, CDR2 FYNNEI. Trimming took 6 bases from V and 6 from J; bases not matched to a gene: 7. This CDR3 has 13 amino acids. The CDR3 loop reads CASRGGQAPEAFF. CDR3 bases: TGTGCCAGCAGGGGAGGACAGGCCCCTGAAGCTTTCTTT. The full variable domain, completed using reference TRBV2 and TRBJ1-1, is EPEVTQTPSHQVTQMGQEVILRCVPISNHLYFYWYRQILGQKVEFLVSFYNNEISEKSEIFDDQFSVERPDGSNFTLKIRSTKLEDSAMYFCASRGGQAPEAFFGQGTRLTVV.

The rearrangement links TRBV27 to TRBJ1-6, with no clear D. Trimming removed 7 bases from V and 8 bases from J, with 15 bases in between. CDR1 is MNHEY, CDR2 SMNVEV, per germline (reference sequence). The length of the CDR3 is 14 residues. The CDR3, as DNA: TGTGCCAGCACAATGGGATCGGGATATTCACCCCTCCACTTT. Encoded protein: CASTMGSGYSPLHF.

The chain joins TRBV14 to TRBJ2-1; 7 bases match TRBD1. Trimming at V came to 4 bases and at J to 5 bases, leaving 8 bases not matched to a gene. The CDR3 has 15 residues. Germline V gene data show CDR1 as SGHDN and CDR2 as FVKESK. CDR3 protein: CASSPTGRHHNEQFF. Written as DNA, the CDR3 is TGTGCCAGCAGCCCGACAGGGAGACACCACAATGAGCAGTTCTTC.

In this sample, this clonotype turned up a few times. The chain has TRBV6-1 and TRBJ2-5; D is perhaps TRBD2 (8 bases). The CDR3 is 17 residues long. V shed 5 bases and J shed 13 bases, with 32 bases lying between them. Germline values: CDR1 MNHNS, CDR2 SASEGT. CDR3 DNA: TGTGCCAGCAGTCCCGGACAGGCTACTAGCGGTTTGGAAGTCTGGTACTTC. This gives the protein CASSPGQATSGLEVWYF.

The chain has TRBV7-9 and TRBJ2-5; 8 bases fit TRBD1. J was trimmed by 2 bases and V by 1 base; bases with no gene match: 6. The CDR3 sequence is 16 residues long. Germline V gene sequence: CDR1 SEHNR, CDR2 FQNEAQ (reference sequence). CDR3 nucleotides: TGTGCCAGCAGCTTAGGGTTTGGGGACAGGCAAGAGACCCAGTACTTC. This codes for CASSLGFGDRQETQYF.

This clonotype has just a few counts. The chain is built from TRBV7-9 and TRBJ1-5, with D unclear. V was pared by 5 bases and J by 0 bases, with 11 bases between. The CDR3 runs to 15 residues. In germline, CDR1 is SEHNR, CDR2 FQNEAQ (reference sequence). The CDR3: CASSESGSSNQPQHF. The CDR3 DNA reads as TGTGCCAGCAGCGAATCGGGCAGTAGCAATCAGCCCCAGCATTTT.

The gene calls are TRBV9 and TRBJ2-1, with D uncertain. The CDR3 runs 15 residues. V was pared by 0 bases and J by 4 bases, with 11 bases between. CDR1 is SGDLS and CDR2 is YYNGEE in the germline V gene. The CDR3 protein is CASSVGTELYNEQFF. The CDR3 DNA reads TGTGCCAGCAGCGTAGGGACGGAATTATACAATGAGCAGTTCTTC.

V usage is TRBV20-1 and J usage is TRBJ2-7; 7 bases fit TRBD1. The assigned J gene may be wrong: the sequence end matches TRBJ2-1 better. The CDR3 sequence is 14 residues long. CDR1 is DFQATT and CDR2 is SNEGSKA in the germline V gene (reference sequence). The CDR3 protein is CSASLAGGIYEQFF. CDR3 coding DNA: TGCAGTGCTTCCTTGGCAGGGGGTATCTACGAGCAGTTCTTC.

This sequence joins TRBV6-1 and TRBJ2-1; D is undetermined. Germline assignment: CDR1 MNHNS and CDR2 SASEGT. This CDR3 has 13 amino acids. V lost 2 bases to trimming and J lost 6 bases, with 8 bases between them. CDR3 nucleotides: TGTGCCAGCAGTGAACTAGTGGGCAATGAGCAGTTCTTC. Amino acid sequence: CASSELVGNEQFF.

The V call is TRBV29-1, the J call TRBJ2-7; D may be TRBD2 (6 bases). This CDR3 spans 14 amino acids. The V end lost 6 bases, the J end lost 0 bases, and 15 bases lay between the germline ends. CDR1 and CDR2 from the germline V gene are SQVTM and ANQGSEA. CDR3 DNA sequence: TGCAGCGTCCGCTGGAGGGACCACTCCTACGAGCAGTACTTC. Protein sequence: CSVRWRDHSYEQYF.

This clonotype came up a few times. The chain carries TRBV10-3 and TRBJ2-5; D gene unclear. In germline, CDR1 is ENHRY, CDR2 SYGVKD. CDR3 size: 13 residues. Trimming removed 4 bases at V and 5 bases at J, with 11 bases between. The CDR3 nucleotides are TGTGCCATCAGTGTAGATAGAAGCGAGACCCAGTACTTC. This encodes CAISVDRSETQYF.

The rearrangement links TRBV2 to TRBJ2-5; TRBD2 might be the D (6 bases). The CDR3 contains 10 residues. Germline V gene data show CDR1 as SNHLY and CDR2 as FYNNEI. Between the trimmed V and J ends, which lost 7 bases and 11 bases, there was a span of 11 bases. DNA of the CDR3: TGTGCCAGCATGTATCGGGAGCAGTACTTC. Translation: CASMYREQYF.

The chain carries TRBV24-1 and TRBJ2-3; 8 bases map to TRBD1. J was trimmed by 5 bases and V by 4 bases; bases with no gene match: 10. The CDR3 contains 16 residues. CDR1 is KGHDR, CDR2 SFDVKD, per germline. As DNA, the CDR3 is TGTGCCACCAGTGAAATACAGGGGGTGAATGGAGATACGCAGTATTTT. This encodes CATSEIQGVNGDTQYF.

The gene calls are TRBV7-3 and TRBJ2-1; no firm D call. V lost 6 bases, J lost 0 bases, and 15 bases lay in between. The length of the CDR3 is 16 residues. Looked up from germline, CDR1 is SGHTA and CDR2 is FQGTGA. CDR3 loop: CASRSTDASSYNEQFF. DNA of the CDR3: TGTGCCAGCAGATCGACGGACGCGAGCTCCTACAATGAGCAGTTCTTC. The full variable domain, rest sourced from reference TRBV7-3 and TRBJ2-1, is GAGVSQTPSNKVTEKGKYVELRCDPISGHTALYWYRQSLGQGPEFLIYFQGTGAADDSGLPNDRFFAVRPEGSVSTLKIQRTERGDSAVYLCASRSTDASSYNEQFFGPGTRLTVL.

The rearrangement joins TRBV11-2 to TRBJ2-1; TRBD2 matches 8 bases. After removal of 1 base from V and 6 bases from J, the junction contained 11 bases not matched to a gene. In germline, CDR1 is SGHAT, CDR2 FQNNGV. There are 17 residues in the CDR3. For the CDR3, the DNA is TGTGCCAGCAGCTTAGCCCTTACTAGCGGTAGGTTCAATGAGCAGTTCTTC. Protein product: CASSLALTSGRFNEQFF.

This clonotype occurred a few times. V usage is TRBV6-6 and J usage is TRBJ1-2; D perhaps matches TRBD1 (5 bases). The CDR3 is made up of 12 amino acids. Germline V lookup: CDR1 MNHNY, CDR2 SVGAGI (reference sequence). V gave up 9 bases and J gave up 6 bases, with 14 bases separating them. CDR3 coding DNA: TGTGCCAGTCATGGGTGGGGGGATGGCTACACCTTC. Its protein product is CASHGWGDGYTF.

The CDR3 loop is CASSLLAEGDSKTQYF. In nucleotides, the CDR3 is TGTGCCAGCAGTTTACTAGCCGAAGGAGATAGTAAGACCCAGTACTTC. This chain joins TRBV6-2 or TRBV6-3 and TRBJ2-5; D possibly corresponds to TRBD2 (6 bases). The V gene lost 4 bases and the J gene lost 6 bases, with 21 bases spanning the gap. Germline V CDR1 and CDR2: MNHEY, SVGEGT. The CDR3 spans 16 residues.